What follows is one T cell receptor (beta chain) and its context. Produced via immunoSEQ multiplex PCR; TCRdb's table is partial and in-frame only. This table has approximately 300,000 clones, over 90% appearing once. The sample is drawn from a study of blood T cell repertoires in COVID-19. Trimming removed 2 bases at V and 7 bases at J, with 14 bases between. The CDR3 length is 14 residues. CDR1 SGHAT and CDR2 FQNNGV come from the germline V gene. The gene calls are TRBV11-2 and TRBJ1-2; D perhaps matches TRBD1 (6 bases). Sequencing was carried out using PBMCs or T cells enriched from blood (not recorded which). This receptor was identified in a woman in her twenties or thirties who had been exposed to COVID-19. CDR3 in amino acids: CASSLPGGAGGYTF. Here the CDR3 DNA reads TGTGCCAGCAGCTTACCGGGGGGCGCGGGTGGCTACACCTTC.